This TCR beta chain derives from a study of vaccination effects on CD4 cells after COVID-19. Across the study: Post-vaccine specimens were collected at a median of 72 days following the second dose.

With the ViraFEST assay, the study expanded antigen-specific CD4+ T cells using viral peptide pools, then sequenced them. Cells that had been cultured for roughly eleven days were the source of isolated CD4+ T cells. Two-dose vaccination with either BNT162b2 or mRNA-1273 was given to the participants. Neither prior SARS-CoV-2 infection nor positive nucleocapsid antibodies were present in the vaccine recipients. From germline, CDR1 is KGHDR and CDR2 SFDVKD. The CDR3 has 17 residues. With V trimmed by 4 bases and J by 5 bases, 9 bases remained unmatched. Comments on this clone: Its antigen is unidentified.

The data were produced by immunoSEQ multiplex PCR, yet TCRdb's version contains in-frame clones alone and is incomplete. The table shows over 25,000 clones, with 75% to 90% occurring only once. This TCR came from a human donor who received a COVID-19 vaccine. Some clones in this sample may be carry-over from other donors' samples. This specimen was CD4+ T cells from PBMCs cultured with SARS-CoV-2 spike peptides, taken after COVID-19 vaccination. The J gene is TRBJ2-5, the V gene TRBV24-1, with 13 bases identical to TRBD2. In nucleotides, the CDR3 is TGTGCCACCAGTGAACTAGCGGGGGGGCCGACGGGTGAGACCCAGTACTTC. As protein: CATSELAGGPTGETQYF.